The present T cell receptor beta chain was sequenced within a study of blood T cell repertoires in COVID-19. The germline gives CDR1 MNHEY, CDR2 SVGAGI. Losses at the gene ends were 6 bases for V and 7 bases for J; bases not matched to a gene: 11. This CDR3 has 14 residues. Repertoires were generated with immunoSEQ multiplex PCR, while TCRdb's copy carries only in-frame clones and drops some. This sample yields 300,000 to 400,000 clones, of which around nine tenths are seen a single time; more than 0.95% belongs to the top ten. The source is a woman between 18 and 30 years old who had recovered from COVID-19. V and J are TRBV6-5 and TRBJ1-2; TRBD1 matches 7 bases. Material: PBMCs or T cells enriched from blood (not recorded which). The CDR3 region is CASSLGTVIGGYTF. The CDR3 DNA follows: TGTGCCAGCAGCCTCGGGACAGTCATTGGTGGCTACACCTTC.